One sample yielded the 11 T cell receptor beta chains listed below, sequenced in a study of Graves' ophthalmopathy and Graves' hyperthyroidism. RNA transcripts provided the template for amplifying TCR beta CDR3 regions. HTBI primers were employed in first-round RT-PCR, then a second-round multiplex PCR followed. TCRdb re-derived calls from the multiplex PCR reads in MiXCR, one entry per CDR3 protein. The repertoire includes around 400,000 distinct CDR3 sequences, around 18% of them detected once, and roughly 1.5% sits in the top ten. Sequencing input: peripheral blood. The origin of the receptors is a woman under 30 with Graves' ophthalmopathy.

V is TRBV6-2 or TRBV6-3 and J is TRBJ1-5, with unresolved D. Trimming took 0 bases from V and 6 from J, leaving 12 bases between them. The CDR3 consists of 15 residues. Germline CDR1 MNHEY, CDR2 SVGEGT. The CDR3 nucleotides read TGTGCCAGCAGTTACTCTTCGCCAGACGTTCAGCCCCAGCATTTT. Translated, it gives CASSYSSPDVQPQHF.

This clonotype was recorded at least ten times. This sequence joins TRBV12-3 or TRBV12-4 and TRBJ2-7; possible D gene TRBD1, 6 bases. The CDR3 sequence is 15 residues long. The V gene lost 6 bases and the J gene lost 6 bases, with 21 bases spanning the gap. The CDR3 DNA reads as TGTGCCAGCAGACTCTCGACAGGATCTTCTCGCGAGCAGTACTTC. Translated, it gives CASRLSTGSSREQYF.

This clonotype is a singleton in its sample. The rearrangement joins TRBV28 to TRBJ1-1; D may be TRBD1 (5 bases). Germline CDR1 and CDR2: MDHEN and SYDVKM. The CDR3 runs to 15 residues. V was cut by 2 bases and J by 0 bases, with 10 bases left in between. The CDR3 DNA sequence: TGTGCCAGCAGTTTAACTTCAGGGATGAACACTGAAGCTTTCTTT. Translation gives CASSLTSGMNTEAFF. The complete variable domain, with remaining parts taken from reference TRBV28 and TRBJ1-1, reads DVKVTQSSRYLVKRTGEKVFLECVQDMDHENMFWYRQDPGLGLRLIYFSYDVKMKEKGDIPEGYSVSREKKERFSLILESASTNQTSMYLCASSLTSGMNTEAFFGQGTRLTVV.

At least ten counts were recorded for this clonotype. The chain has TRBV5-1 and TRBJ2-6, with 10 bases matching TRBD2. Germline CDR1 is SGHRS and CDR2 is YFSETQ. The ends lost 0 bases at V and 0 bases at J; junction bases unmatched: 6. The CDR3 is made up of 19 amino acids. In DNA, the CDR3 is TGCGCCAGCAGCTTGGACCCTAGCGGGGGCCTCTCTGGGGCCAACGTCCTGACTTTC. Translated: CASSLDPSGGLSGANVLTF.

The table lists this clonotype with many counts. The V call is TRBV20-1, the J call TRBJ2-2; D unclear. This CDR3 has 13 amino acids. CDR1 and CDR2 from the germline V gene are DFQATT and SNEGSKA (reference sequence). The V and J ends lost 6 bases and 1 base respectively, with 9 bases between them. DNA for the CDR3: TGCAGTGCAGCTCACAGGAACACCGGGGAGCTGTTTTTT. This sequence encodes CSAAHRNTGELFF.

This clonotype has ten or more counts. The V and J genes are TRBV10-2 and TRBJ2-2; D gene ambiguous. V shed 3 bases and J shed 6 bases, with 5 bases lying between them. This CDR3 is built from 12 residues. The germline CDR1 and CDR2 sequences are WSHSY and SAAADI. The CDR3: CASSDLPGELFF. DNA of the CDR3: TGCGCCAGCAGTGATCTACCCGGGGAGCTGTTTTTT.

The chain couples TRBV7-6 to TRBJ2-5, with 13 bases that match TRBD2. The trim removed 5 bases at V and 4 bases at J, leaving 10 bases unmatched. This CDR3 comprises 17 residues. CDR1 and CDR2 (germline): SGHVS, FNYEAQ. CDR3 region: CASSPSGLAGAAETQYF. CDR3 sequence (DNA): TGTGCCAGCAGCCCCTCCGGACTAGCGGGAGCTGCAGAGACCCAGTACTTC.

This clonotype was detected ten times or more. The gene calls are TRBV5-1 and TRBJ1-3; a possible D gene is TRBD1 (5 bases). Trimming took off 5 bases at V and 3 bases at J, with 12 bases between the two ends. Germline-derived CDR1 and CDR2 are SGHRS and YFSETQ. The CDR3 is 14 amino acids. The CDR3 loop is CASSLQGGGNTIYF. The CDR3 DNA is TGCGCCAGCAGTTTGCAGGGAGGTGGAAACACCATATATTTT.

CDR3 region: CASSPGQRLSYEQYF. DNA of the CDR3: TGTGCCAGCAGTCCGGGACAGCGTCTTTCCTACGAGCAGTACTTC. The chain recombines TRBV2 with TRBJ2-7, with 7 bases lining up with TRBD1. The V gene's germline CDR1 is SNHLY and CDR2 FYNNEI. This CDR3 is 15 amino acids long. Trimming took 5 bases from V and 1 from J; bases not matched to a gene: 8.

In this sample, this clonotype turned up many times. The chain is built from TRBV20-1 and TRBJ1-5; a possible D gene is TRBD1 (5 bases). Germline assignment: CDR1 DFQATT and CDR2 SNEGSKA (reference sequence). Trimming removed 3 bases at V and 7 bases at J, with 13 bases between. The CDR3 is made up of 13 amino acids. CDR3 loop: CSARRGRGQPQHF. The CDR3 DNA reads TGCAGTGCTAGGAGGGGCCGAGGGCAGCCCCAGCATTTT.

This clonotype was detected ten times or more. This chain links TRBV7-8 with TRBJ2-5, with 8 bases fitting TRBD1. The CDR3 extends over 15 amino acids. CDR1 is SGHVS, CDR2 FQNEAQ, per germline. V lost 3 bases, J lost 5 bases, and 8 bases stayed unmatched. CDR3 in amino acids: CASSFPGQAGETQYF. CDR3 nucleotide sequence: TGTGCCAGCAGCTTTCCGGGACAGGCAGGGGAGACCCAGTACTTC.